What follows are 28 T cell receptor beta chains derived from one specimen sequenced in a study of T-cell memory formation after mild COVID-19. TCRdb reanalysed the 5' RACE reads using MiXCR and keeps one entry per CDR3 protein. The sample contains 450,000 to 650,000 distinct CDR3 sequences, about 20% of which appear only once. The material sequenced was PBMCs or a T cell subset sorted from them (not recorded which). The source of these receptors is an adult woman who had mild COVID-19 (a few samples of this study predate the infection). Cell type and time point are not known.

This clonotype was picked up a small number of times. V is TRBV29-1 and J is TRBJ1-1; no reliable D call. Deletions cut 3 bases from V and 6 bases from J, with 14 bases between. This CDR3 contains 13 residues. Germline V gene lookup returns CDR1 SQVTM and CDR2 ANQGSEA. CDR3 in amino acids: CSVELLGVSEAFF. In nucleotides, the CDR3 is TGCAGCGTTGAGTTATTGGGAGTCTCTGAAGCTTTCTTT.

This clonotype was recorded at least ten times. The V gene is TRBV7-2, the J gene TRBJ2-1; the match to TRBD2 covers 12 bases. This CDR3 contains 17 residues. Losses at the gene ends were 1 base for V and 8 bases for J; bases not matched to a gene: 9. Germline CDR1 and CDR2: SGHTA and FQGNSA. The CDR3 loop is CASSLVPLAGGVDEQFF. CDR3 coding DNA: TGTGCCAGCAGCTTAGTGCCACTAGCGGGAGGAGTGGATGAGCAGTTCTTC.

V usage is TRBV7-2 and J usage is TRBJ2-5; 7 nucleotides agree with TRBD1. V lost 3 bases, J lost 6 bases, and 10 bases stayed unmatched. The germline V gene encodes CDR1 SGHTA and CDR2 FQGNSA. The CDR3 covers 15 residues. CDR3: CASSLGTEVSKTQYF. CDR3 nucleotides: TGTGCCAGCAGCTTGGGGACAGAAGTATCGAAGACCCAGTACTTC.

CDR3 loop: CASSVASWQESAYTF. CDR3 DNA: TGTGCCAGCAGCGTAGCTTCTTGGCAGGAATCAGCCTACACCTTC. The chain recombines TRBV9 with TRBJ1-2, with no clear D. V was pared by 0 bases and J by 10 bases, with 19 bases between. Germline assignment: CDR1 SGDLS and CDR2 YYNGEE. CDR3 length: 15 amino acids.

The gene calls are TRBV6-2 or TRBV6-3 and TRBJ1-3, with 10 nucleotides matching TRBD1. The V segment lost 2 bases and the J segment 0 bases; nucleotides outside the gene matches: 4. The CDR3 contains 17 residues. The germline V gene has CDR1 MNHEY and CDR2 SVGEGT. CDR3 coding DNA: TGTGCCAGCAGTTACGGGACAGGGGTCACCTCTGGAAACACCATATATTTT. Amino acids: CASSYGTGVTSGNTIYF.

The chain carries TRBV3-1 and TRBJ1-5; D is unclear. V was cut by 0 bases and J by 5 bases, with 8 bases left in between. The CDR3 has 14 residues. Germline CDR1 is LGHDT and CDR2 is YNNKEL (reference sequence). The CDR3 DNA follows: TGTGCCAGCAGCCAAGAACTTGGGTATCAGCCCCAGCATTTT. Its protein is CASSQELGYQPQHF.

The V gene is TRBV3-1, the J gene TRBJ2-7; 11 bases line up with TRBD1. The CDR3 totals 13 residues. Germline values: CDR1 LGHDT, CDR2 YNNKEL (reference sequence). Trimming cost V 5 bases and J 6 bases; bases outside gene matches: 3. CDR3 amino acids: CASSRTGGFEQYF. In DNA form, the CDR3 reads TGTGCCAGCAGCAGGACAGGGGGCTTCGAGCAGTACTTC.

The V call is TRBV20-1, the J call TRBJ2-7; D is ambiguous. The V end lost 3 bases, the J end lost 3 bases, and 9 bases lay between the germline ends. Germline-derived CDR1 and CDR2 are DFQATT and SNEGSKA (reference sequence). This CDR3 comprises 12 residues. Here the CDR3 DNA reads TGCAGTGCTAGTGCATTTGACTACGAGCAGTACTTC. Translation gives CSASAFDYEQYF.

In DNA form, the CDR3 reads TGTGCCAGCAGTATGACTAGCGGGGGCGGCGAGCAGTACTTC. Its protein product is CASSMTSGGGEQYF. The chain has TRBV27 and TRBJ2-7; 12 bases fit TRBD2. V shed 5 bases and J 6 bases; nucleotides not matched to a gene: 5. Germline loops: CDR1 MNHEY, CDR2 SMNVEV (reference sequence). The CDR3 sequence is 14 residues long.

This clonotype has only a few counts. In DNA form, the CDR3 reads TGTGCCAGCAGTTCCCAATGGGCTACCTACGAGCAGTACTTC. It yields the protein CASSSQWATYEQYF. The rearrangement joins TRBV12-3 or TRBV12-4 to TRBJ2-7; D remains unclear. V gave up 4 bases and J gave up 2 bases, with 12 bases separating them. The length of the CDR3 is 14 residues.

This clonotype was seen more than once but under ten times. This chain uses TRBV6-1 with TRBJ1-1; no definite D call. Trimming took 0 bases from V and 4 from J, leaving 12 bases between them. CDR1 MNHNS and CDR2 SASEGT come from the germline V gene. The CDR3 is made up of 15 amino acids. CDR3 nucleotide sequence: TGTGCCAGCAGTGAAGCTGGCACGTTGGGCACTGAAGCTTTCTTT. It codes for CASSEAGTLGTEAFF.

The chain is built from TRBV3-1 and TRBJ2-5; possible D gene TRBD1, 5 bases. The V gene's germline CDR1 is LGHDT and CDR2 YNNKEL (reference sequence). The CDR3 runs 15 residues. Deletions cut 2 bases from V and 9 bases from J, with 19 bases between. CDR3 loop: CASSQYELGHGAQYF. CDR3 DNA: TGTGCCAGCAGCCAATACGAGCTGGGGCATGGGGCCCAGTACTTC.

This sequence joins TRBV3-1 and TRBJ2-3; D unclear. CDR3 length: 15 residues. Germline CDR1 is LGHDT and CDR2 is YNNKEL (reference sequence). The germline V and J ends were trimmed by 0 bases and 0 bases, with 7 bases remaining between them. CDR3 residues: CASSQDTDSTDTQYF. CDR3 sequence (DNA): TGTGCCAGCAGCCAAGACACAGACAGCACAGATACGCAGTATTTT.

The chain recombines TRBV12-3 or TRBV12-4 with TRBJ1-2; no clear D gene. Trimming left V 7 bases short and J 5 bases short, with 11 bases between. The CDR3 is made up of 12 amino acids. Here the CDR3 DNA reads TGTGCCAGCACAGCGAGGGCTTATGGCTACACCTTC. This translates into CASTARAYGYTF.

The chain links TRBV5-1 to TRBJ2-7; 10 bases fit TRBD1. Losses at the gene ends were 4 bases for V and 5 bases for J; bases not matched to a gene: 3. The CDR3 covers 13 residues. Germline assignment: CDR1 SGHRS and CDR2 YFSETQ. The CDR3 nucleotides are TGCGCCAGCAGCCGGGACAGGGGCAACGAGCAGTACTTC. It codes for CASSRDRGNEQYF.

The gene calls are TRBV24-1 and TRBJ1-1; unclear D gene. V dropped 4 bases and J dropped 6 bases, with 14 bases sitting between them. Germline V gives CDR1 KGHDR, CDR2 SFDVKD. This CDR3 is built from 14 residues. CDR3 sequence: CATSEAGSEAEAFF. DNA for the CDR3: TGTGCCACCAGTGAAGCCGGGAGTGAGGCTGAAGCTTTCTTT.

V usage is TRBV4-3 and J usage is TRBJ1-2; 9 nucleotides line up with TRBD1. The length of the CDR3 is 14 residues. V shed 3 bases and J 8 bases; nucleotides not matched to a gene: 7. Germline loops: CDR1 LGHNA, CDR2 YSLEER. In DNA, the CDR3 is TGCGCCAGCAGCCAGGACACCGGGACAGGGGGCTACACCTTC. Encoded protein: CASSQDTGTGGYTF.

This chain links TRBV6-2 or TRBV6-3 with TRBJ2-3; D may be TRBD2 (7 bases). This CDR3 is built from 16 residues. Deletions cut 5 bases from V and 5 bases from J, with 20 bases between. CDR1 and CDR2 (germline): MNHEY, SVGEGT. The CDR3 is CASSTRGGGPVDTQYF. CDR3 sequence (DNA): TGTGCCAGCAGTACCCGAGGGGGGGGGCCCGTAGATACGCAGTATTTT.

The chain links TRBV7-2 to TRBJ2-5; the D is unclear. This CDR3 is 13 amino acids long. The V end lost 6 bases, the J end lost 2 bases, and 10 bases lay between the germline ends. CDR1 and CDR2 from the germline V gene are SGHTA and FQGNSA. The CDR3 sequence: CASRGPLQETQYF. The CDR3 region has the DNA TGTGCCAGCAGGGGTCCCCTTCAAGAGACCCAGTACTTC.

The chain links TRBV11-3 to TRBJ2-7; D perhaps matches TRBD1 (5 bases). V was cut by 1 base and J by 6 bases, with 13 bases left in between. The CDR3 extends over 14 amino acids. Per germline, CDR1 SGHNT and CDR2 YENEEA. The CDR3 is CASSLGQGRAEQYF. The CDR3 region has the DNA TGTGCCAGCAGCTTAGGGCAGGGAAGGGCCGAGCAGTACTTC.

CDR3 coding DNA: TGTGCCAGCAGCTTGACCCCCCCTAGGGACTTTGAAGCTTTCTTT. It translates to CASSLTPPRDFEAFF. The chain carries TRBV7-9 and TRBJ1-1; D perhaps matches TRBD1 (5 bases). Trimming took off 3 bases at V and 7 bases at J, with 18 bases between the two ends. The germline V gene has CDR1 SEHNR and CDR2 FQNEAQ (reference sequence). The CDR3 spans 15 residues.

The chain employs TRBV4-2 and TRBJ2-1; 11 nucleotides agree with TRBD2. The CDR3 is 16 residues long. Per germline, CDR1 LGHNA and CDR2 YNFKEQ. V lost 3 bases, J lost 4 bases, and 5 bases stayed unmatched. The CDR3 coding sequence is TGTGCCAGCAGCCATCCTATAGCGGGAGGGTACAATGAGCAGTTCTTC. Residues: CASSHPIAGGYNEQFF.

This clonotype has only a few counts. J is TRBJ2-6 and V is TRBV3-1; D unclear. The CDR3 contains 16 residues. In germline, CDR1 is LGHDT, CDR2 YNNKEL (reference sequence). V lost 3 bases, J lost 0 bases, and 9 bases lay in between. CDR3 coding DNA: TGTGCCAGCAGCCATGTTGCGCGCTCTGGGGCCAACGTCCTGACTTTC. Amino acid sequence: CASSHVARSGANVLTF.

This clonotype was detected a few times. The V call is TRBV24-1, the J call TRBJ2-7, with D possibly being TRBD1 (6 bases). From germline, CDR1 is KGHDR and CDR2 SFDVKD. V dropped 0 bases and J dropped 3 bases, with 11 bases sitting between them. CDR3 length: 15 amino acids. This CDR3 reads CATSDLGQLHYEQYF. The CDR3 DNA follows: TGTGCCACCAGTGATTTGGGACAGCTCCACTACGAGCAGTACTTC.

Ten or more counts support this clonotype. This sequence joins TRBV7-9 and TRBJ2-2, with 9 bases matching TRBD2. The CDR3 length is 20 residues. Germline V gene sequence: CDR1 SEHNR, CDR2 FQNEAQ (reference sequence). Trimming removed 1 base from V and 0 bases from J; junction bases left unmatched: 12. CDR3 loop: CASSLEGLAGRYSNTGELFF. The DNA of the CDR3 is TGTGCCAGCAGCTTAGAGGGCCTAGCGGGGCGCTACTCGAACACCGGGGAGCTGTTTTTT.

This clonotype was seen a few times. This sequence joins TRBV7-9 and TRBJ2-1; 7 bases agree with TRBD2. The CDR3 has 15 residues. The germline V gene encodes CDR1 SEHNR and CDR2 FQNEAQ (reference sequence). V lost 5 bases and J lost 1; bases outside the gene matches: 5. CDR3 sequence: CASSPLGGSYNEQFF. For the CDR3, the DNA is TGTGCCAGCAGCCCCCTGGGGGGGTCCTACAATGAGCAGTTCTTC. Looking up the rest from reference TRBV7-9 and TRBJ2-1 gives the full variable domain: DTGVSQNPRHKITKRGQNVTFRCDPISEHNRLYWYRQTLGQGPEFLTYFQNEAQLEKSRLLSDRFSAERPKGSFSTLEIQRTEQGDSAMYLCASSPLGGSYNEQFFGPGTRLTVL.

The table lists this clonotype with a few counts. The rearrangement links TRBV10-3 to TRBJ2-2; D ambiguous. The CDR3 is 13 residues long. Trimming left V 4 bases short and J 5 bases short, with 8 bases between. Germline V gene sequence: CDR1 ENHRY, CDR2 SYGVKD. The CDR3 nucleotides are TGTGCCATCAGTGGCGGAAGAACCGGGGAGCTGTTTTTT. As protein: CAISGGRTGELFF.

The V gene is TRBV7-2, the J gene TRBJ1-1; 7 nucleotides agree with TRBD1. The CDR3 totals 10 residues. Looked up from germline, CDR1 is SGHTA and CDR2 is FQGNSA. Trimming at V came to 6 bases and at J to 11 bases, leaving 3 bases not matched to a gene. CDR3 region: CASSSGGAFF. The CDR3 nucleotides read TGTGCCAGCAGTTCAGGGGGGGCTTTCTTT.